The entry that follows covers one T cell receptor (beta chain) sequence. Germline V gene data show CDR1 as LGHNA and CDR2 as YSLEER. The CDR3 is made up of 13 amino acids. Trimming stripped 0 bases from V and 6 bases from J, with 8 bases between. This entry is derived from a study of T-cell memory formation after mild COVID-19. About the study: TCR clusters largely stayed donor specific.

TCRdb called the 5' RACE reads again in MiXCR, with one record for every CDR3 protein. Altogether a few hundred thousand distinct CDR3 sequences are present, 16% being singletons, with the ten largest covering 20% to 25%. This sequence originates from a man aged 18 to 29 who had mild COVID-19 (a few samples of this study predate the infection). Cell type and time point are not known. The rearrangement uses TRBV4-3 and TRBJ2-5; no definite D call. Sequencing input: PBMCs or a T cell subset sorted from them (not recorded which). The CDR3 DNA reads TGCGCCAGCAGCCAAGATCCGATGAAGACCCAGTACTTC. Its protein is CASSQDPMKTQYF.